This T cell receptor beta chain was captured in a study of OX40 agonist ivuxolimab in advanced cancers. Background on the whole study: The costimulatory receptor OX40 (CD134) was targeted by ivuxolimab, a fully human IgG2 agonistic monoclonal antibody. Intravenous ivuxolimab was administered to patients every 2 weeks at six dose levels: 0.01, 0.1, 0.3, 1.5, 3 and 10 mg/kg. Patients were allowed to have had prior anti-PD-1, anti-PD-L1 or anti-CTLA-4 therapy, and around 40% of the dose-escalation patients had previously received checkpoint inhibitors. Of the roughly 52 dose-escalation patients, hepatocellular carcinoma was present in around 20, melanoma in about 15, renal cell carcinoma in 9 and head and neck cancer in 9. The paper describes the monotherapy dose-escalation part (N = 52 patients) of the phase I trial of ivuxolimab. The purpose of peripheral TCRbeta sequencing was to test whether ivuxolimab changed TCR sequence diversity and led to clonal T-cell expansion. The dose-escalation cohort was 82.7% male with a mean age of about 65 years, ranging from about 23 to 85. Partial responses were achieved by three dose-escalation patients, of whom one had hepatocellular carcinoma and two had cutaneous melanoma.

Genomic DNA was isolated from the sorted cells so that the TCRbeta CDR3 region could be sequenced. The immunoSEQ Assay was used to sequence the TCRbeta CDR3 regions. Here the immuneACCESS table is served through TCRdb, limited to in-frame sequences with V and J called. Missing clones are a known gap in these copies; in checked studies unresolved V genes cover under half, and the rest lacks a known reason. A total of approximately 76,000 clones appear in this sample, about 89% of them only once. Together, the top ten hold around 0.8% of the sample. The research as a whole found: Low levels of normalized T-cell clonal expansion were also seen in some patients who did not respond. Which antigens the clonally expanded peripheral T cells were specific for was not determined. At doses of 0.1 to 3.0 mg/kg, clonal expansion of both CD4+ and CD8+ blood T cells was observed from baseline to week 6. In the 0.1-3.0 mg/kg groups, partial responders had among the lowest normalized peripheral clonal expansion, particularly in CD8+ T cells. After ivuxolimab, more expanded clones were found on average in CD8+ T cells than in CD4+ T cells.

Patients with autoimmune disease history or receiving systemic immunosuppression were excluded from the trial. In every dose cohort, peripheral blood was drawn for TCR sequencing at baseline, cycle 4 day 1, and cycle 7 day 1. The samples were drawn from a first-in-human, open-label, multicenter phase I dose-escalation trial of ivuxolimab. The trial enrolled adults with locally advanced or metastatic head and neck squamous cell, hepatocellular, melanoma or renal cell carcinoma. Before TCR sequencing, CD4+ T cells and CD8+ T cells were sorted from peripheral blood as separate populations. Relative to germline, V is 6 bases shorter and J is 3 bases shorter, with 3 bases between their ends. The germline V gene encodes CDR1 WSHSY and CDR2 SAAADI. The CDR3 numbers 11 residues from cysteine through phenylalanine. Only CDR3 DNA is held: 33 bases, read in frame from base 1. With regard to this clone: Its antigen remains undetermined. No base-level quality is on record; no much larger clone is a single base apart.

The specimen comprised CD4+ or CD8+ T cells sorted from blood, sampled in a trial of the OX40 agonist ivuxolimab. This receptor was identified in an adult with an advanced solid tumor such as melanoma, head and neck, liver or kidney cancer. This receptor chain uses TRBV10-2 and TRBJ2-1; the D gene lacks a confident call. The CDR3 loop reads CASRDYNEQFF. The DNA sequence reads TGCGCCAGCAGGGACTACAATGAGCAGTTCTTC.